This T cell receptor beta chain was obtained from a study of blood T cell repertoires in COVID-19. Cohorts were based on clinical histories the participants reported. Trimming at V came to 5 bases and at J to 7 bases, leaving 9 bases not matched to a gene. This CDR3 has 16 residues. CDR1 SGHTA and CDR2 FQGNSA come from the germline V gene. How the authors handled the data: From reference gene primer amplification, estimates of nucleated cell counts were derived. Sequenced by immunoSEQ multiplex PCR; TCRdb stores in-frame clones only, minus some. That table furnishes V, J and clone size, whereas the DNA furnished D and trimming. The repertoire consists of 210,000 or so clones, with about four fifths occurring once and the leading ten covering about 4.8%.

Sequencing was performed on PBMCs or T cells enriched from blood (not recorded which). The rearrangement links TRBV7-2 to TRBJ2-1; 12 bases map to TRBD1. The receptor comes from a woman aged 45-60 years who had been exposed to COVID-19. CDR3 bases: TGTGCCAGCAGCCCCGGGACAGGGGGCTTTTATAATGAGCAGTTCTTC. It encodes CASSPGTGGFYNEQFF. Full variable domain (rest looked up from reference TRBV7-2 and TRBJ2-1): GAGVSQSPSNKVTEKGKDVELRCDPISGHTALYWYRQSLGQGLEFLIYFQGNSAPDKSGLPSDRFSAERTGGSVSTLTIQRTQQEDSAVYLCASSPGTGGFYNEQFFGPGTRLTVL.